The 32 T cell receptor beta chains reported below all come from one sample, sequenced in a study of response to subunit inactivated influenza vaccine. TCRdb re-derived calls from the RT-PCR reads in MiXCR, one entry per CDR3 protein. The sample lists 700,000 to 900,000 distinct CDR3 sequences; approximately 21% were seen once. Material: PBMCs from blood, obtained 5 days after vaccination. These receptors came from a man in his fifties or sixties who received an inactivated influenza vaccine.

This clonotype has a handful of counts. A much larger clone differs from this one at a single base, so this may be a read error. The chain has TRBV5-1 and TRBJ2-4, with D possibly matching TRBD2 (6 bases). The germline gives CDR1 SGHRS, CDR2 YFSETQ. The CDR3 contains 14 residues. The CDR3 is CASSLEGGRNIHYF. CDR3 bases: TGCGCCAGCAGCTTGGAAGGAGGGAGAAACATTCATTACTTC.

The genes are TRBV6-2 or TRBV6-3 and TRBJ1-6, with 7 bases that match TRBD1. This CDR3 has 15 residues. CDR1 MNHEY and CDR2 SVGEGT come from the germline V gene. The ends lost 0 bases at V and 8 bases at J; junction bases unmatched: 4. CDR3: CASSYSEQGYSPLHF. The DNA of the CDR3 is TGTGCCAGCAGTTACTCGGAACAGGGGTATTCACCCCTCCACTTT.

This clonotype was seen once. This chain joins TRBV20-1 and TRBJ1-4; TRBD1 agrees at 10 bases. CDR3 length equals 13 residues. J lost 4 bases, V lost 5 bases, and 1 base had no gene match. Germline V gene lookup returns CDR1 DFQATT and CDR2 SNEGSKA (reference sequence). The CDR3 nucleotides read TGCAGTGCTGGACAGGGGGATAATGAAAAACTGTTTTTT. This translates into CSAGQGDNEKLFF.

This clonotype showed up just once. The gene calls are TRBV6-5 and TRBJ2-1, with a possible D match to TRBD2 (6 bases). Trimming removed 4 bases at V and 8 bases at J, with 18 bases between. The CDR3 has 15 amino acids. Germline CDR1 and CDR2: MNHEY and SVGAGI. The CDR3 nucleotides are TGTGCCAGCAGTTGGGGGGATTCAGCCGGCGATGAGCAGTTCTTC. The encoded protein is CASSWGDSAGDEQFF.

The CDR3 spells CASTSDRGNIQYF. The CDR3 region has the DNA TGTGCCAGCACCAGTGACAGAGGAAACATTCAGTACTTC. The chain couples TRBV6-1 to TRBJ2-4; D might be TRBD1 (5 bases). CDR1 is MNHNS and CDR2 is SASEGT in the germline V gene. The CDR3 spans 13 residues. Between the trimmed V and J ends, which lost 7 bases and 6 bases, there was a span of 13 bases.

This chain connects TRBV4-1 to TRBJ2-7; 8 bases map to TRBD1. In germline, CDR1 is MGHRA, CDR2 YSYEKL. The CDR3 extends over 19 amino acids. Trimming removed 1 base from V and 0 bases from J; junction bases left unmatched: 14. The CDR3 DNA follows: TGCGCCAGCAGCCAAGTGACGTTAAGAGACAGGGGAGTCTCCTACGAGCAGTACTTC. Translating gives CASSQVTLRDRGVSYEQYF.

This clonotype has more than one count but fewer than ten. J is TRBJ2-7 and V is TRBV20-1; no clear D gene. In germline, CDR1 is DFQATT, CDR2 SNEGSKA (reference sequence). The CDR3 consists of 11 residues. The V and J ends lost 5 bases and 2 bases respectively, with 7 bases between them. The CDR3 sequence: CSAVRTYEQYF. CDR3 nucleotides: TGCAGTGCTGTCCGAACCTACGAGCAGTACTTC.

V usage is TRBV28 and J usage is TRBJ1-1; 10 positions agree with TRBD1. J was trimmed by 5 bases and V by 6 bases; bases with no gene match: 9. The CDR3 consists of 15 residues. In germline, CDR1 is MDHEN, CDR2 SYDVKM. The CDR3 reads CASREDRGRDTEAFF. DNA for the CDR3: TGTGCCAGCAGAGAAGACAGGGGGCGCGATACTGAAGCTTTCTTT.

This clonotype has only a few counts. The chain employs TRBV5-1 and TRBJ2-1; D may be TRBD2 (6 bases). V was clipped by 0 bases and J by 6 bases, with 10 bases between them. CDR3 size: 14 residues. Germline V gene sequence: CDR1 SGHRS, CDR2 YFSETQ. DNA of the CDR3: TGCGCCAGCAGCTTGGAGGCCGGGAGCAATGAGCAGTTCTTC. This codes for CASSLEAGSNEQFF.

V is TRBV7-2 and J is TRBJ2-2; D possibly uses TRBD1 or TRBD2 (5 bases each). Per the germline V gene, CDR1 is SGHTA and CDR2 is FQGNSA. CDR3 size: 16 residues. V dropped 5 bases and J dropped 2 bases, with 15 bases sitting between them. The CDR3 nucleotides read TGTGCCAGCAGCGGCACACGGGGCCTTAACACCGGGGAGCTGTTTTTT. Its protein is CASSGTRGLNTGELFF.

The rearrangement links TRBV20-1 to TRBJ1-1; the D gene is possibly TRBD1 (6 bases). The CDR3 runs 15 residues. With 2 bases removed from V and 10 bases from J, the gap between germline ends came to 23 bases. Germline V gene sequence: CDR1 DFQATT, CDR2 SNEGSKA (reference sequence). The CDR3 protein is CSARPTAGQKGGAFF. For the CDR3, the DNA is TGCAGTGCTAGACCAACGGCCGGACAGAAAGGCGGAGCTTTCTTT.

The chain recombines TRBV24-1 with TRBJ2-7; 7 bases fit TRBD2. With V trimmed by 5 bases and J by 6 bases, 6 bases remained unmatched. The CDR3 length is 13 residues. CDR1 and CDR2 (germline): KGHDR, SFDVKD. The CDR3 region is CATSATGGPEQYF. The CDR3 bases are TGTGCCACCAGTGCGACGGGGGGTCCCGAGCAGTACTTC.

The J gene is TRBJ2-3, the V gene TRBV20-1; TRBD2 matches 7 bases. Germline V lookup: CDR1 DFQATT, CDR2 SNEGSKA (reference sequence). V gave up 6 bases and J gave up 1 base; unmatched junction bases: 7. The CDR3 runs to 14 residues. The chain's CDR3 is CSAELASGTDTQYF. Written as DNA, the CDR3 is TGCAGTGCCGAACTAGCGTCGGGCACAGATACGCAGTATTTT.

DNA of the CDR3: TGTGCCAGCAGCGAGACTAGCGGGAGTTTGCATACGCAGTATTTT. It translates to CASSETSGSLHTQYF. The chain has TRBV7-9 and TRBJ2-3; 12 bases agree with TRBD2. Germline V gene lookup returns CDR1 SEHNR and CDR2 FQNEAQ (reference sequence). Trimming took 5 bases from V and 7 from J; bases not matched to a gene: 7. This CDR3 is 15 amino acids long.

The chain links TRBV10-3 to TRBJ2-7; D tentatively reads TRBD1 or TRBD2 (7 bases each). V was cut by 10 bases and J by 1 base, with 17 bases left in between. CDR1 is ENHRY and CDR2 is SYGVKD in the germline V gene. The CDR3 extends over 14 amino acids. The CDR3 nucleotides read TGTGCCAGCTCCCAGGGGGACTATTCCTACGAGCAGTACTTC. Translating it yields CASSQGDYSYEQYF.

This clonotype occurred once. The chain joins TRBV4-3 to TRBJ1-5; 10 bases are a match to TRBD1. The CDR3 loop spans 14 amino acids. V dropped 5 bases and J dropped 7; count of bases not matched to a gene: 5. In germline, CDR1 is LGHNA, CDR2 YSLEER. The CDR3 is CASSTDRGLQPQHF. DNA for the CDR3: TGCGCCAGCAGCACGGACAGGGGGTTACAGCCCCAGCATTTT.

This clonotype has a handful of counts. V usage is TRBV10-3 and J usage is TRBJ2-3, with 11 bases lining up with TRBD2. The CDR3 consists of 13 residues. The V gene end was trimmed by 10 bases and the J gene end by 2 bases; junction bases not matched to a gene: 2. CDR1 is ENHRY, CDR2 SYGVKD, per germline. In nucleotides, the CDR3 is TGTGCCACTAGCGGGGGGACCACAGATACGCAGTATTTT. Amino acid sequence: CATSGGTTDTQYF.

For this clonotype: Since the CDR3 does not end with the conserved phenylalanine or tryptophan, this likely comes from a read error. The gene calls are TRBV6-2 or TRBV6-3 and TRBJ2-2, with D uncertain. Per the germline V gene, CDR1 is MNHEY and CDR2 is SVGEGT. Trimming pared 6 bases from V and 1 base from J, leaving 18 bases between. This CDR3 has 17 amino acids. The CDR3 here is CASREPRVSKNTGELFS. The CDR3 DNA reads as TGTGCCAGCAGGGAGCCTAGGGTTAGCAAGAACACCGGGGAGCTGTTTTCT.

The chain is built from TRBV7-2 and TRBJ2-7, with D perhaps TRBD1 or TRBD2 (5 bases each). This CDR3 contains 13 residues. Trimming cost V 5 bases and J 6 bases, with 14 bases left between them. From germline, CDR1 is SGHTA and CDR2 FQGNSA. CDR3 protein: CASSPGPPTEQYF. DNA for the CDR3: TGTGCCAGCAGCCCGGGACCACCCACCGAGCAGTACTTC.

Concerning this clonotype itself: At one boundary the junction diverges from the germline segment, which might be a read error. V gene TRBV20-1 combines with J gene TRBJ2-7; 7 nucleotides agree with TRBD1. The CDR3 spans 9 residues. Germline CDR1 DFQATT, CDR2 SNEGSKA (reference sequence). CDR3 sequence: CSARQGKDF. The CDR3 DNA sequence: TGCAGTGCCAGACAGGGAAAGGACTTC.

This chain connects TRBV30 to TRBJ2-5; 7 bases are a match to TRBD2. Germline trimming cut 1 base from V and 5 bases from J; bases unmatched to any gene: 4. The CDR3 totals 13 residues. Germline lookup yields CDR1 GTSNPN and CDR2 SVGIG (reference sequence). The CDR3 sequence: CAWSGMGGETQYF. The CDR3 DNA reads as TGTGCCTGGAGTGGGATGGGAGGGGAGACCCAGTACTTC. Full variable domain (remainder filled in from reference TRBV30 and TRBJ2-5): SQTIHQWPATLVQPVGSPLSLECTVEGTSNPNLYWYRQAAGRGLQLLFYSVGIGQISSEVPQNLSASRPQDRQFILSSKKLLLSDSGFYLCAWSGMGGETQYFGPGTRLLVL.

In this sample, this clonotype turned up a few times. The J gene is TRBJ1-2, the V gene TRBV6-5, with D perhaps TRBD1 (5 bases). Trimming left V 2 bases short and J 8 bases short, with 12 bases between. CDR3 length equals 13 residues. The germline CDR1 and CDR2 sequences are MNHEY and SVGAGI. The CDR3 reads CASSYAQGRGYTF. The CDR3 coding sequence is TGTGCCAGCAGTTACGCCCAGGGCCGGGGCTACACCTTC.

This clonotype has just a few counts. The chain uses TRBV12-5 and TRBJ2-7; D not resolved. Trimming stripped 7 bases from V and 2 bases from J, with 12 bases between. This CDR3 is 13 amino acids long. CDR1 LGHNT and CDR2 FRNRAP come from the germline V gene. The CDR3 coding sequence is TGTGCTAGTGAAGGTCACAGAGCCTACGAGCAGTACTTC. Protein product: CASEGHRAYEQYF. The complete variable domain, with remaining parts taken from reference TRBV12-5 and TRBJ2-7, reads DARVTQTPRHKVTEMGQEVTMRCQPILGHNTVFWYRQTMMQGLELLAYFRNRAPLDDSGMPKDRFSAEMPDATLATLKIQPSEPRDSAVYFCASEGHRAYEQYFGPGTRLTVT.

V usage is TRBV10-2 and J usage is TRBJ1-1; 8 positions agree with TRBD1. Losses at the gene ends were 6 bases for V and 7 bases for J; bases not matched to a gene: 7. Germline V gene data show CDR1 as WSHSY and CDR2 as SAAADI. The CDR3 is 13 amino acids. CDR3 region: CASRQGGNYEAFF. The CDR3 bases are TGCGCCAGCAGACAGGGGGGGAATTATGAAGCTTTCTTT.

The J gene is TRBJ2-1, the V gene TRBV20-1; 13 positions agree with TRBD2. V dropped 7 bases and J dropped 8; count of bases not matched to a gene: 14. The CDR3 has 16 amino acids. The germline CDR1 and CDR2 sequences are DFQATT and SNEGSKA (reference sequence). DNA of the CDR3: TGCAGTGTTCGGGGCGAACTAGCGGGAGGGAGCGATGAGCAGTTCTTC. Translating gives CSVRGELAGGSDEQFF.

Here the CDR3 DNA reads TGTGCCAGCAGCTCAGGACAGGGGAGGACTAATGAAAAACTGTTTTTT. Translation gives CASSSGQGRTNEKLFF. V is TRBV5-5 and J is TRBJ1-4; 9 bases agree with TRBD1. The trim removed 3 bases at V and 2 bases at J, leaving 5 bases unmatched. CDR1 and CDR2 (germline): SGHKS, YYEKEE (reference sequence). This CDR3 has 16 residues. The whole variable domain, filled in from reference TRBV5-5 and TRBJ1-4, reads DAGVTQSPTHLIKTRGQQVTLRCSPISGHKSVSWYQQVLGQGPQFIFQYYEKEERGRGNFPDRFSARQFPNYSSELNVNALLLGDSALYLCASSSGQGRTNEKLFFGSGTQLSVL.

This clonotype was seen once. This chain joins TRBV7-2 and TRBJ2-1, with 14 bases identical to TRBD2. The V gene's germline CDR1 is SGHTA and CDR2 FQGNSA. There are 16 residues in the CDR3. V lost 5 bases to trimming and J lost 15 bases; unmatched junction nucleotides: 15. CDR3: CASSPRRLGTSGSMFF. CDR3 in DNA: TGTGCCAGCAGCCCCAGAAGGCTAGGGACTAGCGGGAGTATGTTCTTC.

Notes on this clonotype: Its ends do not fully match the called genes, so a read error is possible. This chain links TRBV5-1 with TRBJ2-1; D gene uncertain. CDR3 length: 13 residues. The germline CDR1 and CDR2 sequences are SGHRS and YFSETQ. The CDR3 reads CASSLNSNNEQFF. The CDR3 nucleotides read TGCGCCAGCAGCTTGAACTCCAACAATGAGCAGTTCTTC.

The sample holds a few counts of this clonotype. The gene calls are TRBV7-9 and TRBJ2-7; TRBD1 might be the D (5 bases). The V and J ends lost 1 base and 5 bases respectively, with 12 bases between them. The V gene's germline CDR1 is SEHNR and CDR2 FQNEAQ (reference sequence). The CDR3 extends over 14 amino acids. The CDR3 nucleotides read TGTGCCAGCAGCTTAGTGGGGCTAAGTAACGAGCAGTACTTC. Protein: CASSLVGLSNEQYF.

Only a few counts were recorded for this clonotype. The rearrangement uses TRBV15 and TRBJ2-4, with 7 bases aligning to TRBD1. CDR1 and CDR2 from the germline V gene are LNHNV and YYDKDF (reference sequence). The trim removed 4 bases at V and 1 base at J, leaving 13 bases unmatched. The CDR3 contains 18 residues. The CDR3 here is CATSTRQGYTAAKNIQYF. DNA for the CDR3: TGTGCCACCAGCACAAGACAGGGATATACGGCGGCCAAAAACATTCAGTACTTC.

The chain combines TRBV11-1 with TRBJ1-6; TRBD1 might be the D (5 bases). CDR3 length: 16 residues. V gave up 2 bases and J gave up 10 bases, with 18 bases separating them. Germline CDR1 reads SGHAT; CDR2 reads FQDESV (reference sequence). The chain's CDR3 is CASSLSLTGSVSPLHF. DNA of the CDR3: TGTGCCAGCAGCTTATCGCTCACAGGTTCGGTATCACCCCTCCACTTT.

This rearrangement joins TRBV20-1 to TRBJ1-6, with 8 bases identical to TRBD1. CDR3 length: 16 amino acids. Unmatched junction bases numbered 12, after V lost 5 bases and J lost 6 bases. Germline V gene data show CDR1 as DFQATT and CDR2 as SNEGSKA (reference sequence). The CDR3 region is CSADLGTGIGNSPLHF. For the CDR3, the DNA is TGCAGTGCTGATCTGGGGACAGGCATCGGTAATTCACCCCTCCACTTT.